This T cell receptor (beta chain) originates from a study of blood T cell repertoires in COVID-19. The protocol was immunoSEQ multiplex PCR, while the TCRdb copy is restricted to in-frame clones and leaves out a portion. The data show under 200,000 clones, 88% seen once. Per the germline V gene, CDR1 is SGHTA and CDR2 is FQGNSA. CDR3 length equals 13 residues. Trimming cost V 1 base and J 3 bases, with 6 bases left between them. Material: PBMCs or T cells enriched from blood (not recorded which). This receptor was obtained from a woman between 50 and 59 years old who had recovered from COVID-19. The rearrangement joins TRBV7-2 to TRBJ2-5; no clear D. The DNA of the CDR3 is TGTGCCAGCAGCTTAGACAGAAAAGAGACCCAGTACTTC. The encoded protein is CASSLDRKETQYF.